This T cell receptor (beta chain) was captured in a study of T cell responses to AZD1222 COVID-19 vaccine. Method: immunoSEQ multiplex PCR; TCRdb's copy keeps in-frame clones and lacks some. This sample carries approximately 150,000 clones, around 92% of them seen once, and the ten largest clones take under 3.5%. The germline gives CDR1 SGHRS, CDR2 YFSETQ. This CDR3 is 13 amino acids long. V was shortened by 2 bases and J by 6 bases, with 11 bases between the two germline ends. Whole-study findings and limits: Without day 14 samples, only post-peak T cell repertoires were studied. Clonal diversity was possibly underestimated; the donors were predominantly white British and more often female. Close to half of spike-specific TCRs reportedly recognize unmutated variant regions.

Regarding this clone: Its antigen is not known.

The sample was peripheral blood, taken on day 0 of AZD1222 vaccination. J is TRBJ1-2 and V is TRBV5-1; D may be TRBD1 (5 bases). This TCR derives from an adult in good health. This chain's CDR3 is CASSLAGYNGYTF. As DNA, the CDR3 is TGCGCCAGCAGCTTAGCAGGGTACAATGGCTACACCTTC. Complete variable domain (other parts from reference TRBV5-1 and TRBJ1-2): KAGVTQTPRYLIKTRGQQVTLSCSPISGHRSVSWYQQTPGQGLQFLFEYFSETQRNKGNFPGRFSGRQFSNSRSEMNVSTLELGDSALYLCASSLAGYNGYTFGSGTRLTVV.